The T cell receptor (beta chain) described here comes from a study of OX40 agonist ivuxolimab in advanced cancers. On the study more broadly: Patients got intravenous ivuxolimab at 0.01 to 10 mg/kg every 2 weeks. Study results and caveats: The antigens recognized by the expanded peripheral T cells, that is their antigen specificity, were not determined. CD8+ T cells showed, on average, more clonal expansion than CD4+ cells.

About this clone: Its target is not known.

Profiled with immunoSEQ multiplex PCR; TCRdb holds only in-frame clones, not every one. The repertoire has around 80,000 clones, around 83% of them found once; the top ten carry 0.85% to 1%. There are 15 residues in the CDR3. Trimming took off 0 bases at V and 5 bases at J, with 11 bases between the two ends. Germline CDR1 LGHNA, CDR2 YNFKEQ. The sequenced sample was CD4+ or CD8+ T cells sorted from blood, obtained in a trial of the OX40 agonist ivuxolimab. The source is an adult with an advanced solid tumor such as melanoma, head and neck, liver or kidney cancer. The V call is TRBV4-2, the J call TRBJ2-1; D gene uncertain. CDR3 bases: TGTGCCAGCAGCCAAGATCCCCAGGTACACAATGAGCAGTTCTTC. As protein: CASSQDPQVHNEQFF.